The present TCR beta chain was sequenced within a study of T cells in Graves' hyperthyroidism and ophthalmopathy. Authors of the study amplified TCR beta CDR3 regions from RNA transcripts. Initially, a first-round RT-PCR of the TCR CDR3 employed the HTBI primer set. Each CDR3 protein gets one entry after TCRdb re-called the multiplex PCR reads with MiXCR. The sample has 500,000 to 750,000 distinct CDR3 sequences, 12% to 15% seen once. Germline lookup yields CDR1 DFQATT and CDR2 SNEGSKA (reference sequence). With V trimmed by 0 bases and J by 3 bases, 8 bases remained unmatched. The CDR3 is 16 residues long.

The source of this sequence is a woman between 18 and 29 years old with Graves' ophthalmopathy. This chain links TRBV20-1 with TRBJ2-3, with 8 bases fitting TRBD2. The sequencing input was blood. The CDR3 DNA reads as TGCAGTGCTAGAGATCCTGGGGCTAGCGGGACAGATACGCAGTATTTT. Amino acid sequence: CSARDPGASGTDTQYF.